This record covers a single TCR beta chain. Original data processing: Nucleated cell number was recorded as an estimate derived from reference gene primer amplification. The protocol was immunoSEQ multiplex PCR, while the TCRdb copy is restricted to in-frame clones and leaves out a portion. V, J and clone size are taken as reported in that table, and D and trimming were inferred from the DNA itself. The profile covers about 380,000 clones, with about 85% appearing a single time and roughly 3.7% taken by the ten largest. This specimen comes from a study of blood T cell repertoires in COVID-19. The overall study: Samples came from the United States, Italy and Spain, spanning acute and convalescent COVID-19. Sample material is recorded as cDNA or gDNA derived from T cells, B-cell-depleted T cells, or PBMCs.

This sequence originates from a young woman with acute or convalescent COVID-19. Sequencing was done on a sample of peripheral blood.

The CDR3 DNA sequence: TGTGCCAGCAGCTCCAAGGGGGCACGGGAGGGCCCTCATGGTGAGCAGTTCTTC. Amino acids: CASSSKGAREGPHGEQFF. The chain carries TRBV7-3 and TRBJ2-1, with D possibly TRBD2 on 8 matching bases. The CDR3 is made up of 18 amino acids. Germline CDR1 and CDR2: SGHTA and FQGTGA. V shed 4 bases and J shed 9 bases, with 28 bases lying between them. Supplemented by reference TRBV7-3 and TRBJ2-1, the full variable domain reads GAGVSQTPSNKVTEKGKYVELRCDPISGHTALYWYRQSLGQGPEFLIYFQGTGAADDSGLPNDRFFAVRPEGSVSTLKIQRTERGDSAVYLCASSSKGAREGPHGEQFFGPGTRLTVL.